The next 4 T cell receptor beta chains were all read from a single sample in a study of T cell clusters in autoimmune cytopenias. Some 38,000 genome equivalents of blood DNA were amplified for TRB. Multiplex touch-down PCR amplified TRB using TRB-A and TRB-B pools in one tube. TCRdb re-analyzed the multiplex PCR reads; it lists each CDR3 protein once, without DNA. Recorded for this sample: some 2,000 distinct CDR3 sequences. These same records also appear under a second study, on T cell repertoires in aging, cancer and after chemotherapy.

The sequencing input was peripheral blood. The receptors were sampled from a human donor in good health.

The chain uses TRBV12-3 or TRBV12-4 and TRBJ2-3; the TCRdb D gene call, TRBD2, has no DNA to confirm it. The CDR3 extends over 16 amino acids. The CDR3 loop reads CASSLEDSGRPDTQYF.

This chain links TRBV5-1 with TRBJ1-1. The CDR3 has 15 residues. Germline CDR1 and CDR2: SGHRS and YFSETQ. CDR3 loop: CASRALPAGNTEAFF.

Its frequency marks this clonotype as hyperexpanded. The chain has TRBV12-3 or TRBV12-4 and TRBJ2-3; the D call of TRBD2 rests on TCRdb alone, since no DNA is present to check it. CDR3 length: 17 residues. CDR3 amino acids: CASSLEDSGGILSTQYF.

Measured by frequency, this clonotype is medium-sized (0.01 to 0.1%). J is TRBJ1-3 and V is TRBV7-3. Germline V CDR1 and CDR2: SGHTA, FQGTGA. The CDR3 covers 13 residues. CDR3: CASSLTVGNTIYF.